This TCR beta chain is drawn from a study of T cells after posttransplantation cyclophosphamide. The protocol was immunoSEQ multiplex PCR, while the TCRdb copy is restricted to in-frame clones and leaves out a portion. Found here are some 7,100 clones, no singletons; the ten largest cover around 5.2%. Germline V gene data show CDR1 as SGHTA and CDR2 as FQGNSA. The CDR3 spans 16 residues. V was cut by 5 bases and J by 2 bases, with 18 bases left in between. Study-wide findings and caveats: Recipient CMV seropositivity and CMV reactivation strongly tracked TRB clonality. Donor-recipient repertoire similarity was low at 1-2 months, rising over year one. TRB overlap between skin or GI tissue T cells and blood was limited.

A marrow graft followed busulfan-fludarabine conditioning, with cyclophosphamide on days +3 and +4. This clone was recorded many times. Its antigen is unknown. Sequenced material: PBMCs, taken after an allogeneic stem cell transplant with post-transplant cyclophosphamide. V is TRBV7-2 and J is TRBJ1-2, with D possibly TRBD1 on 6 matching bases. The TCR comes from a young adult male patient who received an allogeneic stem cell transplant from an unrelated donor, was CMV-positive, and had acute and chronic GVHD. Some T cells may be graft donor cells. Here the CDR3 DNA reads TGTGCCAGCAGCCCGAGGGGGAGACTCCTAAACTATGGCTACACCTTC. Amino acids: CASSPRGRLLNYGYTF.